This T cell receptor beta chain was sequenced during a study of T cell responses to AZD1222 COVID-19 vaccine. Findings and limits, study-wide: Repertoires were sampled only after the peak T cell response. Only 5 or 6 AZD1222 recipients were seropositive at baseline. Donors were largely white British and mainly female; clonal diversity was possibly underestimated.

This clone was counted at least ten times. Its specificity is unknown. Sequencing was performed with immunoSEQ multiplex PCR; in TCRdb, only in-frame clones are kept and a portion is missing. The data hold 150,000 to 200,000 clones, with around 89% observed a single time. The source material was peripheral blood, sampled 28 days after the second dose of the MenACWY control vaccine. This TCR came from an adult who received the MenACWY meningococcal vaccine as a control.

CDR3 protein: CASSQDRQGSSLYEKLFF. For the CDR3, the DNA is TGCGCCAGCAGCCAAGATAGGCAGGGGTCGAGCCTCTATGAAAAACTGTTTTTT. J is TRBJ1-4 and V is TRBV4-3; the D gene is possibly TRBD1 (6 bases). CDR1 LGHNA and CDR2 YSLEER come from the germline V gene. Trimming took off 0 bases at V and 6 bases at J, with 20 bases between the two ends. The CDR3 has 18 amino acids.